This T cell receptor (beta chain) was found in a study of cytomegalovirus exposure and HLA in healthy donors. Study background: Inside one of the first data releases sat about 85 million unique TCRs taken from HLA-typed donors.

The count of this clone is one. Primers for the PCR totalled 60 Vbeta and 13 Jbeta. The assay was immunoSEQ multiplex PCR, and TCRdb's table has in-frame clones only and misses some. The profile covers some 120,000 clones, with 15% to 20% appearing a single time and approximately 2.9% taken by the ten largest. J was trimmed by 2 bases and V by 7 bases; bases with no gene match: 12. This CDR3 contains 17 residues. Looked up from germline, CDR1 is SGHTA and CDR2 is FQGNSA. This sequence was found in a female donor in good health and CMV-seropositive. The J gene is TRBJ2-2, the V gene TRBV7-2; 8 nucleotides match TRBD2. Input material: PBMCs. The CDR3 sequence is CASTVASGLYNTGELFF. The CDR3 bases are TGTGCCAGCACGGTGGCTAGCGGGTTATATAACACCGGGGAGCTGTTTTTT.